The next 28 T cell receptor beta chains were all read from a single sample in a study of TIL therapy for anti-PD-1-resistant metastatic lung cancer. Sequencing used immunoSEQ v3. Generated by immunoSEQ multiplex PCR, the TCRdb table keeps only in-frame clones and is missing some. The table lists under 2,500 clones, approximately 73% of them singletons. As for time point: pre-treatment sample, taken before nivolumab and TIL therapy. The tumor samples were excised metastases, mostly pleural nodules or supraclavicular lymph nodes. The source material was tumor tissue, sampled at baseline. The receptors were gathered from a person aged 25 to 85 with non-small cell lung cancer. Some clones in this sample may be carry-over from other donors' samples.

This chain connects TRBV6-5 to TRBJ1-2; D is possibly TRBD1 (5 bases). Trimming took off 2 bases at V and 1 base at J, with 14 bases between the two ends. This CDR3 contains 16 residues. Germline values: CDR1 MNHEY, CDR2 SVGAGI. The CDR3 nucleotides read TGTGCCAGCAGTTACCCAAAGGGGACGGGTAACTATGGCTACACCTTC. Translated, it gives CASSYPKGTGNYGYTF.

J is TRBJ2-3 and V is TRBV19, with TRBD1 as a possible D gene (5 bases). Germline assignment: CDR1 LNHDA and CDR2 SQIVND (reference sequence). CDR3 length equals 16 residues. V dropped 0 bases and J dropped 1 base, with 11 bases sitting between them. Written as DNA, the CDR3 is TGTGCCAGTAGTATAGAAGGAGCAGGGCGCACAGATACGCAGTATTTT. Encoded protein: CASSIEGAGRTDTQYF.

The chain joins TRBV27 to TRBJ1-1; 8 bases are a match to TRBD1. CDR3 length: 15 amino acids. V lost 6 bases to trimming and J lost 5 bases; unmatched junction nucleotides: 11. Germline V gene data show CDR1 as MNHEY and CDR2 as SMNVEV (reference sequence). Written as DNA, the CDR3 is TGTGCCAGCAGCAAAAAGACAGGGGATCAAACTGAAGCTTTCTTT. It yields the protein CASSKKTGDQTEAFF.

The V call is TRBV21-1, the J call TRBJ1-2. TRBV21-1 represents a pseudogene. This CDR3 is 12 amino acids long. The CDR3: CASWDRLYGYTF. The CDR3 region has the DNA TGTGCCAGTTGGGACCGCCTCTATGGCTACACCTTC.

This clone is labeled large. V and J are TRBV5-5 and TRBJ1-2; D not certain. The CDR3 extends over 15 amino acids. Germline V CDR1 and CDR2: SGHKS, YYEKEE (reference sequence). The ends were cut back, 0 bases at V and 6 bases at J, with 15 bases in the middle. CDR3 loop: CASSLGVTAGDGYTF. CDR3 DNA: TGTGCCAGCAGCTTGGGGGTCACCGCCGGGGATGGCTACACCTTC.

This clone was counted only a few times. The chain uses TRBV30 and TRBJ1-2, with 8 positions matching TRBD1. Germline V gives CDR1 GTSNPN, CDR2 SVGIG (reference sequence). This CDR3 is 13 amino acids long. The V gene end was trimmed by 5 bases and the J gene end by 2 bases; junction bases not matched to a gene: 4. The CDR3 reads CAWGRTGNYGYTF. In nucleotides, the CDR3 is TGTGCCTGGGGGAGGACAGGGAACTATGGCTACACCTTC.

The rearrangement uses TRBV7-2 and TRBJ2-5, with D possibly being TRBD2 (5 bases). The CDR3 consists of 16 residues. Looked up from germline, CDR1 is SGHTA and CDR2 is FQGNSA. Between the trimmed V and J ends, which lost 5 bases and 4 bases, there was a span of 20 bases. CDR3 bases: TGTGCCAGCAGCAAGACCGGAGGCAGTGGAATAGAGACCCAGTACTTC. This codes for CASSKTGGSGIETQYF. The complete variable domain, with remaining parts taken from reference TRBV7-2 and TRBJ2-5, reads GAGVSQSPSNKVTEKGKDVELRCDPISGHTALYWYRQSLGQGLEFLIYFQGNSAPDKSGLPSDRFSAERTGGSVSTLTIQRTQQEDSAVYLCASSKTGGSGIETQYFGPGTRLLVL.

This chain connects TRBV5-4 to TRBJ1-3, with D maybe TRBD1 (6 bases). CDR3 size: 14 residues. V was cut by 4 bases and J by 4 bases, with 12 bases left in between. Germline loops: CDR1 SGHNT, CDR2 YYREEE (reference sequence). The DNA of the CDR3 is TGTGCCAGCAGCCCGGACAGTCGCGGAAACACCATATATTTT. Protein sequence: CASSPDSRGNTIYF.

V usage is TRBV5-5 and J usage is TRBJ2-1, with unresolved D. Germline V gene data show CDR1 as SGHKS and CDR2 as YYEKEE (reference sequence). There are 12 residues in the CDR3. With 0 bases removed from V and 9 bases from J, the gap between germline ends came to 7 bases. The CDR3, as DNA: TGTGCCAGCAGCTTGGGCGGTGGTGAGCAGTTCTTC. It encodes CASSLGGGEQFF.

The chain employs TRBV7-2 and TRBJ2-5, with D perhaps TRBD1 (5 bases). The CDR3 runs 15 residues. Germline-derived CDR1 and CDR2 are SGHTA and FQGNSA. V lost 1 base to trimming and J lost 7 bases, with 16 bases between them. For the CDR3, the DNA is TGTGCCAGCAGCTTAGGGGGCCAGCTTTTGGGGACCCAGTACTTC. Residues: CASSLGGQLLGTQYF.

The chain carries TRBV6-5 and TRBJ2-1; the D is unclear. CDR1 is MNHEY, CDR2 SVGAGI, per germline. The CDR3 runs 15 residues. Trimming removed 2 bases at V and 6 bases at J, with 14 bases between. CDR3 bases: TGTGCCAGCAGTTACGCACTCAGCGCACCCAATGAGCAGTTCTTC. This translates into CASSYALSAPNEQFF.

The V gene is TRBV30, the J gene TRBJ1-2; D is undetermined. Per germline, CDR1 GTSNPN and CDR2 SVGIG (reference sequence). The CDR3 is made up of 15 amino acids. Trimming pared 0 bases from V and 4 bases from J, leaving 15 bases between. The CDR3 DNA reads TGTGCCTGGAGTGTTCCTTTGAGAGAGTTCTATGGCTACACCTTC. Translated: CAWSVPLREFYGYTF. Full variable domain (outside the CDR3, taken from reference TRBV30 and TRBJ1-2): SQTIHQWPATLVQPVGSPLSLECTVEGTSNPNLYWYRQAAGRGLQLLFYSVGIGQISSEVPQNLSASRPQDRQFILSSKKLLLSDSGFYLCAWSVPLREFYGYTFGSGTRLTVV.

This chain's CDR3 is CASREGQGNEKLFF. The CDR3 region has the DNA TGTGCCAGCAGAGAGGGACAGGGAAATGAAAAACTGTTTTTT. V usage is TRBV11-2 and J usage is TRBJ1-4; 9 nucleotides line up with TRBD1. Per the germline V gene, CDR1 is SGHAT and CDR2 is FQNNGV. This CDR3 contains 14 residues. V dropped 6 bases and J dropped 5; count of bases not matched to a gene: 4.

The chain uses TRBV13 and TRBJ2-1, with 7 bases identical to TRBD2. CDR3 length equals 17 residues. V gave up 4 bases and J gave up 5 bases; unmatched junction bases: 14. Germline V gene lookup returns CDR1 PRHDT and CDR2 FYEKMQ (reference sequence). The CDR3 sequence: CASSSAVQRGIHNEQFF. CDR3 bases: TGTGCCAGCAGCTCGGCGGTCCAGCGGGGTATTCACAATGAGCAGTTCTTC.

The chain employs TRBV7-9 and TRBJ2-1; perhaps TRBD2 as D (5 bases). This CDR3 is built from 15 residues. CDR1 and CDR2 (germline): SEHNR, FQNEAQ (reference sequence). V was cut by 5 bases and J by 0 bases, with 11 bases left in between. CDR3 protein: CASSPLVISYNEQFF. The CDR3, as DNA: TGTGCCAGCAGCCCACTAGTCATCTCCTACAATGAGCAGTTCTTC.

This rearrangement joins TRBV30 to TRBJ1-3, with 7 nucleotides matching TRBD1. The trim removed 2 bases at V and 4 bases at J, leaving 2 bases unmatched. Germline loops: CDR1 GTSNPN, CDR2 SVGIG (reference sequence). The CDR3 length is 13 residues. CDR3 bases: TGTGCCTGGAGTCCGGGACAGGGAAACACCATATATTTT. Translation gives CAWSPGQGNTIYF.

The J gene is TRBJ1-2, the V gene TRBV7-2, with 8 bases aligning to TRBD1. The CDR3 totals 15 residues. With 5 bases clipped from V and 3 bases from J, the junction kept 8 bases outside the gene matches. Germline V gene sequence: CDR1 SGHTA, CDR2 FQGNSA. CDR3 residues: CASSKDRESDYGYTF. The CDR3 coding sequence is TGTGCCAGCAGCAAGGACAGGGAGTCGGACTATGGCTACACCTTC.

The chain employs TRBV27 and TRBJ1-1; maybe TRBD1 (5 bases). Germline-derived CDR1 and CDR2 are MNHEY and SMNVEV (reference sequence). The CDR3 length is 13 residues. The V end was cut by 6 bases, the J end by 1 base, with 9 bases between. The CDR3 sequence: CASRVTGNTEAFF. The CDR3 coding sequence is TGTGCCAGCAGAGTAACAGGGAACACTGAAGCTTTCTTT.

The CDR3 loop reads CASTPSFLTTQYF. The DNA for the CDR3 is TGTGCCAGCACTCCTAGCTTCCTGACTACGCAGTATTTT. V usage is TRBV28 and J usage is TRBJ2-3; D may be TRBD2 (5 bases). The CDR3 extends over 13 amino acids. CDR1 is MDHEN, CDR2 SYDVKM, per germline. Trimming took 7 bases from V and 8 from J, leaving 16 bases between them. The full variable domain, completed using reference TRBV28 and TRBJ2-3, is DVKVTQSSRYLVKRTGEKVFLECVQDMDHENMFWYRQDPGLGLRLIYFSYDVKMKEKGDIPEGYSVSREKKERFSLILESASTNQTSMYLCASTPSFLTTQYFGPGTRLTVL.

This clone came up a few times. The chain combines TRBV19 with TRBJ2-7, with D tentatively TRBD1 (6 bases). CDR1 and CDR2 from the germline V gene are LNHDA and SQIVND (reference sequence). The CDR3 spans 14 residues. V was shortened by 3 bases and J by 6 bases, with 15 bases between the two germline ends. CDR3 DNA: TGTGCCAGTAGTATCAGCGTCAGAGGGGGCGAGCAGTACTTC. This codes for CASSISVRGGEQYF. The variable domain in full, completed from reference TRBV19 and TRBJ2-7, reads DGGITQSPKYLFRKEGQNVTLSCEQNLNHDAMYWYRQDPGQGLRLIYYSQIVNDFQKGDIAEGYSVSREKKESFPLTVTSAQKNPTAFYLCASSISVRGGEQYFGPGTRLTVT.

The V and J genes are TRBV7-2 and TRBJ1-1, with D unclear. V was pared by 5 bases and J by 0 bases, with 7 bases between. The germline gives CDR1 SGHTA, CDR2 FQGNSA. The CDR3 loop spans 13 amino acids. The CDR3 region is CASSAVLNTEAFF. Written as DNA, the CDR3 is TGTGCCAGCAGCGCCGTTTTGAACACTGAAGCTTTCTTT.

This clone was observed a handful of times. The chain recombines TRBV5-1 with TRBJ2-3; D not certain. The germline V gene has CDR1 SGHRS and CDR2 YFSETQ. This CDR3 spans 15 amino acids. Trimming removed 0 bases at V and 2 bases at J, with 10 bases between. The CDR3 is CASSLEKTYTDTQYF. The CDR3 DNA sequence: TGCGCCAGCAGCTTGGAGAAGACGTACACAGATACGCAGTATTTT.

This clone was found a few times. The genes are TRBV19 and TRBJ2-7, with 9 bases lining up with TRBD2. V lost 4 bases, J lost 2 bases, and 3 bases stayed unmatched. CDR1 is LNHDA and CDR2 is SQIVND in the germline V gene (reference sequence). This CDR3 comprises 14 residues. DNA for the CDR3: TGTGCCAGTAGTAATAAGCGGGGGGCCTACGAGCAGTACTTC. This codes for CASSNKRGAYEQYF. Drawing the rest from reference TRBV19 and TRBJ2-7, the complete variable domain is DGGITQSPKYLFRKEGQNVTLSCEQNLNHDAMYWYRQDPGQGLRLIYYSQIVNDFQKGDIAEGYSVSREKKESFPLTVTSAQKNPTAFYLCASSNKRGAYEQYFGPGTRLTVT.

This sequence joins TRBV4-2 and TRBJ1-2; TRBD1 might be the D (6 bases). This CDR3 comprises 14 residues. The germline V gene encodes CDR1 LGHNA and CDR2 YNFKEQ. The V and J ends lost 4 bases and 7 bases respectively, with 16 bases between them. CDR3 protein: CASSREGGASGYTF. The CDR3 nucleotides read TGTGCCAGCAGCCGGGAAGGGGGGGCGAGTGGCTACACCTTC.

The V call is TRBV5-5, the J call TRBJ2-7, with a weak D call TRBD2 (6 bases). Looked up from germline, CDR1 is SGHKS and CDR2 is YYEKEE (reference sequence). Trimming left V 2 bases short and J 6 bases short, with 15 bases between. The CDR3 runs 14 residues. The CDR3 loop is CASSFFQGGGEQYF. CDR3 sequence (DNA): TGTGCCAGCAGCTTTTTTCAGGGAGGCGGCGAGCAGTACTTC.

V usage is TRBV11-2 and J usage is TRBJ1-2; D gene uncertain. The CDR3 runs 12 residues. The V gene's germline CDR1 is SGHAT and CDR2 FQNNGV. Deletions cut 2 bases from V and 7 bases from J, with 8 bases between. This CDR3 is CASSLSGLGYTF. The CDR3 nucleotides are TGTGCCAGCAGCTTAAGCGGGCTTGGCTACACCTTC.

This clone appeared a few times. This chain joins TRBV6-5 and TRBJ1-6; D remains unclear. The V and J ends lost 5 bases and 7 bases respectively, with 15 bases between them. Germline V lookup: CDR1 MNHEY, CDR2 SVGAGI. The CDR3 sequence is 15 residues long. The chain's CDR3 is CASSGGWPLNSPLHF. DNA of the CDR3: TGTGCCAGCAGTGGCGGTTGGCCCTTAAATTCACCCCTCCACTTT.

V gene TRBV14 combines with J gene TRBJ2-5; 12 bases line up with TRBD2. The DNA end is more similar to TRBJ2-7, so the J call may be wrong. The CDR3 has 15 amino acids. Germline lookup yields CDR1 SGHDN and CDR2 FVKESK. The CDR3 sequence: CASSRGLAGSYEQYF. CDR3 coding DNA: TGTGCCAGCAGCCGTGGACTAGCGGGGTCCTACGAGCAGTACTTC.